The 32 T cell receptor beta chains presented below share a single source sample, sequenced in a study of blood T cell repertoires in COVID-19. Here immunoSEQ multiplex PCR was the method, and the copy in TCRdb shows in-frame clones only, minus some. This table has approximately 500,000 clones, approximately 89% appearing once. Sequencing was carried out using peripheral blood. The receptors were gathered from a man between 18 and 29 years old with COVID-19, enrolled during active disease.

The chain combines TRBV27 with TRBJ2-2, with D possibly being TRBD2 (7 bases). The length of the CDR3 is 15 residues. CDR1 and CDR2 (germline): MNHEY, SMNVEV (reference sequence). V gave up 3 bases and J gave up 4 bases, with 12 bases separating them. CDR3 coding DNA: TGTGCCAGCAGTTTCGGGGGGCGCCCCACCGGGGAGCTGTTTTTT. It translates to CASSFGGRPTGELFF.

The J gene is TRBJ2-5, the V gene TRBV7-2; 7 bases align to TRBD2. Germline V CDR1 and CDR2: SGHTA, FQGNSA. This CDR3 comprises 14 residues. The V gene end was trimmed by 1 base and the J gene end by 7 bases; junction bases not matched to a gene: 6. DNA for the CDR3: TGTGCCAGCAGCTTAGTGGGAGGGGAAGGGACCCAGTACTTC. This encodes CASSLVGGEGTQYF.

The chain carries TRBV6-1 and TRBJ2-3; no clear D gene. The germline gives CDR1 MNHNS, CDR2 SASEGT. The CDR3 has 14 residues. Trimming took off 0 bases at V and 0 bases at J, with 4 bases between the two ends. The CDR3 DNA sequence: TGTGCCAGCAGTGAAGCCTCTAGCACAGATACGCAGTATTTT. Protein: CASSEASSTDTQYF.

This clone was recorded a few times. V gene TRBV6-5 combines with J gene TRBJ2-3; possible D gene TRBD1, 6 bases. The V gene's germline CDR1 is MNHEY and CDR2 SVGAGI. The V gene lost 6 bases and the J gene lost 5 bases, with 12 bases spanning the gap. The CDR3 is 13 residues long. The CDR3 nucleotides are TGTGCCAGCAGCGCGCCAGGGGTAGATACGCAGTATTTT. The encoded protein is CASSAPGVDTQYF.

The chain combines TRBV2 with TRBJ1-6, with D possibly matching TRBD1 (5 bases). Germline values: CDR1 SNHLY, CDR2 FYNNEI. Trimming left V 6 bases short and J 4 bases short, with 13 bases between. This CDR3 spans 15 amino acids. CDR3 residues: CASSPEQVYNSPLHF. The CDR3, as DNA: TGTGCCAGCAGCCCGGAACAGGTGTATAATTCACCCCTCCACTTT.

In DNA form, the CDR3 reads TGTGCCAGCAGCCCGCGACTAGCGGGAGCTCCCGAGCAGTACTTC. This gives the protein CASSPRLAGAPEQYF. J is TRBJ2-7 and V is TRBV9; 12 bases line up with TRBD2. CDR3 size: 15 residues. Germline loops: CDR1 SGDLS, CDR2 YYNGEE. J was trimmed by 6 bases and V by 4 bases; bases with no gene match: 8.

Only one count was recorded for this clone. This chain links TRBV15 with TRBJ2-2; possible D gene TRBD2, 7 bases. This CDR3 is built from 14 residues. V was shortened by 3 bases and J by 4 bases, with 9 bases between the two germline ends. Germline CDR1 reads LNHNV; CDR2 reads YYDKDF (reference sequence). The CDR3 reads CATSSGGPTGELFF. Here the CDR3 DNA reads TGTGCCACCAGCAGCGGGGGGCCCACCGGGGAGCTGTTTTTT.

The chain carries TRBV29-1 and TRBJ2-7; D is uncertain. This CDR3 is 13 amino acids long. The V and J ends lost 3 bases and 3 bases respectively, with 12 bases between them. Germline loops: CDR1 SQVTM, CDR2 ANQGSEA. The CDR3 DNA is TGCAGCGTTGAGGCCGGGTCCCACTACGAGCAGTACTTC. Protein sequence: CSVEAGSHYEQYF.

This chain links TRBV5-1 with TRBJ1-6, with 12 bases aligning to TRBD1. Germline trimming cut 0 bases from V and 9 bases from J; bases unmatched to any gene: 7. The CDR3 length is 17 residues. From germline, CDR1 is SGHRS and CDR2 YFSETQ. Written as DNA, the CDR3 is TGCGCCAGCAGCTTGGAATTGGGACAGGGGGCAACTTCACCCCTCCACTTT. Translated, it gives CASSLELGQGATSPLHF.

This clone appeared many times. The V and J genes are TRBV9 and TRBJ2-1, with 13 nucleotides matching TRBD2. Germline V gene sequence: CDR1 SGDLS, CDR2 YYNGEE. Germline trimming cut 1 base from V and 9 bases from J; bases unmatched to any gene: 13. The CDR3 runs to 18 residues. Here the CDR3 reads CASSVTHRTSGSLSEQFF. The CDR3 DNA sequence: TGTGCCAGCAGCGTAACCCATCGGACTAGCGGGAGCTTAAGTGAGCAGTTCTTC.

V and J are TRBV24-1 and TRBJ1-2; 7 bases fit TRBD1. The CDR3 consists of 12 residues. Trimming cost V 4 bases and J 7 bases; bases outside gene matches: 2. CDR1 and CDR2 (germline): KGHDR, SFDVKD. CDR3 DNA sequence: TGTGCCACCAGTGAACAGGGGTTTGGCTACACCTTC. Protein product: CATSEQGFGYTF.

The chain combines TRBV6-5 with TRBJ2-3; 8 nucleotides align to TRBD2. J lost 8 bases, V lost 5 bases, and 9 bases had no gene match. CDR3 length equals 14 residues. Germline V gene sequence: CDR1 MNHEY, CDR2 SVGAGI. CDR3 DNA: TGTGCCAGCAGTACCGGGACTAGTTGGGGTACGCAGTATTTT. Translating it yields CASSTGTSWGTQYF.

The chain links TRBV5-5 to TRBJ1-1; possible D gene TRBD1, 5 bases. Germline CDR1 reads SGHKS; CDR2 reads YYEKEE (reference sequence). CDR3 length: 16 residues. The V and J ends lost 3 bases and 0 bases respectively, with 15 bases between them. As DNA, the CDR3 is TGTGCCAGCAGCTGGGCCCTTGCGGGGCTGAACACTGAAGCTTTCTTT. Translation: CASSWALAGLNTEAFF.

The chain couples TRBV25-1 to TRBJ2-1, with 7 bases identical to TRBD2. This CDR3 spans 15 amino acids. The germline CDR1 and CDR2 sequences are MGHDK and SYGVNS. Germline trimming cut 4 bases from V and 8 bases from J; bases unmatched to any gene: 11. The CDR3 spells CASSGSSGVGDEQFF. For the CDR3, the DNA is TGTGCCAGCAGTGGTTCTAGCGGAGTCGGAGATGAGCAGTTCTTC.

This sequence joins TRBV5-4 and TRBJ1-1; tentatively, D is TRBD1 (6 bases). From germline, CDR1 is SGHNT and CDR2 YYREEE (reference sequence). The length of the CDR3 is 14 residues. V was cut by 4 bases and J by 4 bases, with 14 bases left in between. The CDR3, as DNA: TGTGCCAGCAGCGTGGACAGCGGAGGCACTGAAGCTTTCTTT. This encodes CASSVDSGGTEAFF.

The chain employs TRBV13 and TRBJ2-7; 8 positions match TRBD2. The CDR3 totals 14 residues. The V segment lost 5 bases and the J segment 2 bases; nucleotides outside the gene matches: 5. In germline, CDR1 is PRHDT, CDR2 FYEKMQ (reference sequence). In nucleotides, the CDR3 is TGTGCCAGCAGCCCATCGGGAGGGGCCTACGAGCAGTACTTC. It is translated as CASSPSGGAYEQYF.

This clone was observed a few times. This chain connects TRBV10-3 to TRBJ1-1; a possible D gene is TRBD1 (6 bases). Germline CDR1 reads ENHRY; CDR2 reads SYGVKD. Deletions cut 4 bases from V and 7 bases from J, with 16 bases between. The CDR3 consists of 14 residues. The DNA of the CDR3 is TGTGCCATCAGTGTGTCGGGGGCGGTGGATGAAGCTTTCTTT. Protein: CAISVSGAVDEAFF.

This chain uses TRBV12-3 or TRBV12-4 with TRBJ1-4, with D maybe TRBD1 (5 bases). The CDR3 is 13 amino acids. V was cut by 3 bases and J by 8 bases, with 10 bases left in between. The DNA for the CDR3 is TGTGCCAGCAGTTTTCAGGGTTTAGAAAAACTGTTTTTT. Amino acids: CASSFQGLEKLFF.

This clone came up once. The chain carries TRBV9 and TRBJ1-2; 10 bases line up with TRBD1. Trimming removed 2 bases from V and 1 base from J; junction bases left unmatched: 2. This CDR3 has 15 amino acids. Germline lookup yields CDR1 SGDLS and CDR2 YYNGEE. The CDR3 region has the DNA TGTGCCAGCAGCGTGGGACAGGGGATTAACTATGGCTACACCTTC. Translation: CASSVGQGINYGYTF. Complete variable domain (other parts from reference TRBV9 and TRBJ1-2): DSGVTQTPKHLITATGQRVTLRCSPRSGDLSVYWYQQSLDQGLQFLIQYYNGEERAKGNILERFSAQQFPDLHSELNLSSLELGDSALYFCASSVGQGINYGYTFGSGTRLTVV.

The CDR3 DNA sequence: TGTGCCAGCAGCCGAGAGCTAAATCAGCCCCAGCATTTT. The encoded protein is CASSRELNQPQHF. The chain recombines TRBV7-9 with TRBJ1-5; D is uncertain. CDR1 is SEHNR, CDR2 FQNEAQ, per germline (reference sequence). This CDR3 contains 13 residues. V lost 5 bases and J lost 4, with 9 bases in between.

The J gene is TRBJ2-3, the V gene TRBV6-6; TRBD2 agrees at 7 bases. CDR1 is MNHNY, CDR2 SVGAGI, per germline (reference sequence). J gave up 1 base and V 10 bases, and 11 bases lay outside the gene matches. The CDR3 contains 15 residues. The CDR3 nucleotides are TGTGCCACCCGTTCGAAGCGGGACCGCACAGATACGCAGTATTTT. Its protein is CATRSKRDRTDTQYF.

The chain links TRBV6-5 to TRBJ1-2; D possibly corresponds to TRBD1 (5 bases). The germline V gene encodes CDR1 MNHEY and CDR2 SVGAGI. Trimming removed 2 bases from V and 7 bases from J, with 11 bases in between. This CDR3 is built from 13 residues. The CDR3 bases are TGTGCCAGCAGTTACGAAGGGAGGGGTGGCTACACCTTC. Translation gives CASSYEGRGGYTF.

The chain couples TRBV6-2 or TRBV6-3 to TRBJ2-2, with D unclear. V lost 6 bases and J lost 5, with 4 bases in between. The CDR3 length is 11 residues. Looked up from germline, CDR1 is MNHEY and CDR2 is SVGEGT. CDR3 loop: CASSLTGELFF. DNA for the CDR3: TGTGCCAGCAGCTTAACCGGGGAGCTGTTTTTT.

The rearrangement uses TRBV18 and TRBJ2-7; 14 positions agree with TRBD2. Germline V gives CDR1 KGHSH, CDR2 LQKENI. This CDR3 comprises 14 residues. J was trimmed by 7 bases and V by 5 bases; bases with no gene match: 4. The DNA for the CDR3 is TGTGCCAGCTCAGCGGGACTAGCGGGAGAAGAGCAGTACTTC. Residues: CASSAGLAGEEQYF.

The chain has TRBV19 and TRBJ1-5, with 7 bases lining up with TRBD1. There are 15 residues in the CDR3. Germline trimming cut 3 bases from V and 7 bases from J; bases unmatched to any gene: 9. Germline V lookup: CDR1 LNHDA, CDR2 SQIVND (reference sequence). CDR3 nucleotide sequence: TGTGCCAGTAGTATGCAGGTAGGGGGCTGGCAGCCCCAGCATTTT. It specifies CASSMQVGGWQPQHF.

The gene calls are TRBV27 and TRBJ2-2; weak D call: TRBD2 (5 bases). The ends were cut back, 6 bases at V and 9 bases at J, with 20 bases in the middle. CDR1 is MNHEY, CDR2 SMNVEV, per germline (reference sequence). This CDR3 has 15 amino acids. CDR3 sequence (DNA): TGTGCCAGCAGGGAAACGGGAACCACGGGCAGGGAGCTGTTTTTT. It yields the protein CASRETGTTGRELFF.

This clone was detected only a few times. This chain connects TRBV9 to TRBJ2-2; 9 bases agree with TRBD2. Germline-derived CDR1 and CDR2 are SGDLS and YYNGEE. After removal of 0 bases from V and 5 bases from J, the junction contained 2 bases not matched to a gene. CDR3 length: 15 residues. The CDR3 loop reads CASSVETSGTGELFF. In DNA form, the CDR3 reads TGTGCCAGCAGCGTAGAGACTAGCGGAACCGGGGAGCTGTTTTTT.

The chain carries TRBV6-5 and TRBJ2-7, with 13 positions matching TRBD2. Losses at the gene ends were 6 bases for V and 4 bases for J; bases not matched to a gene: 6. In germline, CDR1 is MNHEY, CDR2 SVGAGI. The CDR3 has 15 residues. The CDR3 bases are TGTGCCAGCAGCCCCGGGACTAGCGGGAAGTACGAGCAGTACTTC. Translated, it gives CASSPGTSGKYEQYF.

The rearrangement uses TRBV11-3 and TRBJ2-3; TRBD2 aligns across 7 bases. This CDR3 is 18 amino acids long. The J segment lost 0 bases and the V segment lost 5 bases, leaving 14 bases of the junction unmatched. The germline gives CDR1 SGHNT, CDR2 YENEEA. CDR3: CASSRGLAVAPSTDTQYF. The CDR3 nucleotides read TGTGCCAGCAGCCGCGGGCTAGCGGTAGCACCTAGCACAGATACGCAGTATTTT.

V and J are TRBV30 and TRBJ2-7, with 9 nucleotides matching TRBD2. CDR1 is GTSNPN, CDR2 SVGIG, per germline (reference sequence). The CDR3 has 14 amino acids. Germline trimming cut 2 bases from V and 6 bases from J; bases unmatched to any gene: 8. CDR3 sequence: CAWSRAGGPFEQYF. DNA of the CDR3: TGTGCCTGGAGTCGGGCGGGAGGGCCATTCGAGCAGTACTTC.

This chain connects TRBV9 to TRBJ2-1; D perhaps matches TRBD2 (6 bases). Germline lookup yields CDR1 SGDLS and CDR2 YYNGEE. The CDR3 runs to 15 residues. The germline V and J ends were trimmed by 5 bases and 1 base, with 13 bases remaining between them. CDR3 loop: CASSSGTQSYNEQFF. CDR3 DNA sequence: TGTGCCAGCAGTTCCGGGACTCAGTCCTACAATGAGCAGTTCTTC.

This chain links TRBV19 with TRBJ2-7; 12 bases line up with TRBD1. The CDR3 has 15 amino acids. The junction had 8 bases not matched to a gene; V was cut back by 5 bases and J by 6 bases. Per germline, CDR1 LNHDA and CDR2 SQIVND (reference sequence). The CDR3 region has the DNA TGTGCCAGTAGTGAAACCGGGACAGGGGGCTTCGAGCAGTACTTC. This sequence encodes CASSETGTGGFEQYF.